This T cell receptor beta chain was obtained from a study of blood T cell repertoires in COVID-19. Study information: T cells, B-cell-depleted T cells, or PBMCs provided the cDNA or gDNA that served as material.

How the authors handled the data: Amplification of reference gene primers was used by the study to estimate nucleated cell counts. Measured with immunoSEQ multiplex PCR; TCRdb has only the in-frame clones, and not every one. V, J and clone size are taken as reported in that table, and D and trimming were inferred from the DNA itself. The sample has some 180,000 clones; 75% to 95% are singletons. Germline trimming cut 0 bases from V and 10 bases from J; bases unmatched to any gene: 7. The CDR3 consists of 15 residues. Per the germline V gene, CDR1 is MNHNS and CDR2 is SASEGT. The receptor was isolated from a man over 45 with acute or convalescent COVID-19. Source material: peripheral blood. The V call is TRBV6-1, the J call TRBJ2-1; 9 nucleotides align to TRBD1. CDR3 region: CASSEALRQGVEQFF. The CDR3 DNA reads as TGTGCCAGCAGTGAAGCGCTTCGACAGGGGGTCGAGCAGTTCTTC.